This T cell receptor (beta chain) came from a study of ipilimumab plus nivolumab after autologous stem cell transplantation. Regarding the study as a whole: TCR repertoire, Treg phenotype and gut microbiota reportedly support more study of this approach.

V was pared by 1 base and J by 3 bases, with 4 bases of the junction left unmatched. CDR1 is SGHTA, CDR2 FQGNSA, per germline. The CDR3 runs to 15 residues. The table came from immunoSEQ multiplex PCR; TCRdb's copy has only in-frame clones and leaves some out. The profile shows roughly 86,000 clones, 83% of them singletons. With respect to this clone: Antigen: not known.

Ipilimumab, 1 mg/kg, started 14 to 28 days after autologous transplant. The sample was PBMCs, taken in a trial of ipilimumab plus nivolumab as post-transplant consolidation. J is TRBJ2-5 and V is TRBV7-2, with 8 bases that match TRBD1. The clonotype comes from a male donor with diffuse large B-cell lymphoma. The CDR3 loop is CASSLVSGGKETQYF. In DNA form, the CDR3 reads TGTGCCAGCAGCTTAGTATCAGGGGGCAAAGAGACCCAGTACTTC.